The rows below give T cell receptor beta chains drawn from one sample of a study of T cell responses to AZD1222 COVID-19 vaccine. Profiling relied on immunoSEQ multiplex PCR, and the TCRdb table lists in-frame clones only, not all of them. This sample yields some 120,000 clones, of which roughly 88% are seen a single time; over 15% belongs to the top ten. The sample here was peripheral blood, taken on day 0 of MenACWY control vaccination. These receptors all come from an adult in good health. Both conserved end residues are part of each CDR3.

V gene	J gene	CDR3 protein
TRBV3-1/TRBV3-2	TRBJ1-1	CASSQQGMNTEAFF
TRBV27	TRBJ2-7	CASRPGTSGSLKQYF
TRBV28	TRBJ1-6	CATRETHNNSPLHF
TRBV7-9	TRBJ1-2	CASSLASPVEGGGYTF
TRBV9	TRBJ2-5	CASSAGQRRFEETQYF
TRBV4-2	TRBJ2-3	CASSQDFSGNTQYF
TRBV19	TRBJ1-1	CASSSIRDRVTEAFF
TRBV6-2/TRBV6-3	TRBJ2-2	CASSTRGQGNTGELFF
TRBV7-9	TRBJ1-2	CASSPWVGYGYTF
TRBV7-2	TRBJ1-4	CASSLVGGKNEKLFF
TRBV19	TRBJ1-5	CASSMSVREGGRGGNQPQHF
TRBV29-1	TRBJ2-7	CSVGTGYEQYF
TRBV6-6	TRBJ2-7	CASRNKGGSYEQYF
TRBV7-6	TRBJ2-7	CASSPSPEGSYEQYF
TRBV9	TRBJ1-2	CASSPGQTNYGYTF
TRBV19	TRBJ2-7	CASSIGGSGNYEQYF
TRBV5-1	TRBJ2-7	CASSLVGISEQYF
TRBV27	TRBJ2-5	CASSPDRVEETQYF
TRBV18	TRBJ2-7	CASSGRDRIYEQYF
TRBV28	TRBJ1-5	CASSPGGIFNQPQHF
TRBV28	TRBJ2-3	CASGIVGASTDTQYF
TRBV29-1	TRBJ2-7	CSVEGPDPYEQYF